This entry is about one T cell receptor beta chain. This specimen comes from a study of blood T cell repertoires in COVID-19. Produced via immunoSEQ multiplex PCR; TCRdb's table is partial and in-frame only. The table records more than 350,000 clones, 75% to 90% of them present only once. The CDR3 spans 18 residues. J lost 1 base, V lost 0 bases, and 8 bases had no gene match. The chain combines TRBV23-1 with TRBJ1-5; 8 bases align to TRBD1. TRBV23-1 is recorded as an ORF, its role being uncertain. Sequenced input: PBMCs or T cells enriched from blood (not recorded which). The origin of this receptor is a man between 18 and 29 years old who had recovered from COVID-19. The DNA of the CDR3 is TGCGCCAGCAGTCAATCATGGACAGGGCGATGGAGCAATCAGCCCCAGCATTTT. Protein sequence: CASSQSWTGRWSNQPQHF.